Presented here are 20 T cell receptor beta chains from one specimen sequenced in a study of T cells in Graves' hyperthyroidism and ophthalmopathy. Regions amplified from RNA transcripts were the TCR beta CDR3 regions. TCR CDR3 regions were first amplified by RT-PCR with HTBI primers. MiXCR, applied by TCRdb to the multiplex PCR reads, yields one record per CDR3 protein. The repertoire holds 800,000 or so distinct CDR3 sequences, with roughly 40% as singletons. Sequenced input: blood. Receptors were obtained from a man aged 18 to 29 with Graves' hyperthyroidism.

This clonotype turned up a few times. This chain uses TRBV20-1 with TRBJ1-5; D might be TRBD1 (6 bases). Per germline, CDR1 DFQATT and CDR2 SNEGSKA (reference sequence). V was pared by 6 bases and J by 6 bases, with 15 bases between. The CDR3 spans 13 residues. This chain's CDR3 is CSARAGASQPQHF. The CDR3 nucleotides read TGCAGTGCCAGGGCGGGGGCGAGTCAGCCCCAGCATTTT.

This clonotype was recorded at least ten times. The chain combines TRBV2 with TRBJ1-2; TRBD1 is a possible D gene (5 bases). The CDR3 is 13 residues long. V was clipped by 6 bases and J by 8 bases, with 16 bases between them. CDR1 and CDR2 (germline): SNHLY, FYNNEI. The CDR3 region is CASSGHGAKGYTF. CDR3 nucleotide sequence: TGTGCCAGCAGCGGGCACGGGGCGAAGGGCTACACCTTC.

This clonotype was found a few times. The chain links TRBV9 to TRBJ1-1; D might be TRBD1 (5 bases). V was pared by 4 bases and J by 4 bases, with 14 bases between. The length of the CDR3 is 14 residues. Per germline, CDR1 SGDLS and CDR2 YYNGEE. DNA for the CDR3: TGTGCCAGCAGCCTTCTTGACGGGGGCACTGAAGCTTTCTTT. Translated: CASSLLDGGTEAFF.

Only a few counts were recorded for this clonotype. For the CDR3, the DNA is TGTGCCAGCAGTCCAGGGACAGGGTGGGAAAAACTGTTTTTT. Its protein is CASSPGTGWEKLFF. V gene TRBV12-3 or TRBV12-4 combines with J gene TRBJ1-4; 9 nucleotides line up with TRBD1. After removal of 5 bases from V and 8 bases from J, the junction contained 6 bases not matched to a gene. CDR3 size: 14 residues.

The table lists this clonotype with a few counts. The chain carries TRBV20-1 and TRBJ2-7, with 10 nucleotides matching TRBD2. J was trimmed by 5 bases and V by 3 bases; bases with no gene match: 10. Germline V CDR1 and CDR2: DFQATT, SNEGSKA (reference sequence). The CDR3 spans 15 residues. The CDR3 nucleotides are TGCAGTGCTAGTGCAGCTAGCGGGAGTGGGAACGAGCAGTACTTC. This encodes CSASAASGSGNEQYF.

The chain joins TRBV7-3 to TRBJ2-2; no definite D call. This CDR3 has 15 residues. Between the trimmed V and J ends, which lost 2 bases and 6 bases, there was a span of 13 bases. CDR1 is SGHTA and CDR2 is FQGTGA in the germline V gene. The CDR3 spells CASSLAVGVAGELFF. CDR3 nucleotide sequence: TGTGCCAGCAGCTTAGCAGTGGGCGTGGCCGGGGAGCTGTTTTTT.

This chain uses TRBV25-1 with TRBJ2-3, with a possible D match to TRBD1 (5 bases). The germline CDR1 and CDR2 sequences are MGHDK and SYGVNS. Deletions cut 8 bases from V and 3 bases from J, with 15 bases between. This CDR3 is built from 14 residues. CDR3 region: CASPYKGNTDTQYF. As DNA, the CDR3 is TGTGCCAGCCCTTATAAGGGGAATACAGATACGCAGTATTTT.

The rearrangement joins TRBV20-1 to TRBJ1-1; possibly TRBD1 for D (5 bases). Germline lookup yields CDR1 DFQATT and CDR2 SNEGSKA (reference sequence). V lost 5 bases and J lost 5, with 18 bases in between. The CDR3 extends over 14 amino acids. The CDR3 sequence: CSAQDGQGRTEAFF. In DNA form, the CDR3 reads TGCAGTGCTCAGGATGGGCAGGGAAGGACTGAAGCTTTCTTT.

The V call is TRBV7-2, the J call TRBJ1-1; 9 nucleotides align to TRBD1. This CDR3 has 18 residues. The junction had 14 bases not matched to a gene; V was cut back by 0 bases and J by 6 bases. Germline loops: CDR1 SGHTA, CDR2 FQGNSA. This CDR3 reads CASSLAPLPGTGTPEAFF. CDR3 nucleotides: TGTGCCAGCAGCTTAGCCCCATTGCCCGGGACAGGGACGCCTGAAGCTTTCTTT.

CDR3 region: CASRPPSGELFF. The CDR3 DNA follows: TGCGCCAGCAGGCCCCCTAGTGGGGAGCTGTTTTTT. This chain uses TRBV4-3 with TRBJ2-2, with unresolved D. Germline CDR1 is LGHNA and CDR2 is YSLEER. V was pared by 6 bases and J by 8 bases, with 10 bases between. This CDR3 contains 12 residues.

This sequence joins TRBV6-6 and TRBJ1-1; D gene unclear. Germline CDR1 and CDR2: MNHNY and SVGAGI (reference sequence). Trimming took off 4 bases at V and 10 bases at J, with 13 bases between the two ends. The length of the CDR3 is 12 residues. CDR3 nucleotides: TGTGCCAGCAGTTTAAGGCAGTTCGGAGCTTTCTTT. It is translated as CASSLRQFGAFF.

This clonotype was counted only a few times. The chain is built from TRBV7-3 and TRBJ1-1; D gene unclear. This CDR3 comprises 17 residues. Trimming cost V 5 bases and J 2 bases, with 21 bases left between them. In germline, CDR1 is SGHTA, CDR2 FQGTGA. For the CDR3, the DNA is TGTGCCAGCAGCCCCACTGGGTATCGGACGGTTAACACTGAAGCTTTCTTT. Its protein product is CASSPTGYRTVNTEAFF.

About this clonotype: A much bigger clone sits one base away, suggesting this may be a read error. The chain is built from TRBV7-9 and TRBJ2-7; D might be TRBD1 (5 bases). This CDR3 spans 13 amino acids. Trimming shortened V by 5 bases and J by 5 bases, and 13 bases separated the two germline ends. CDR1 is SEHNR, CDR2 FQNEAQ, per germline (reference sequence). Here the CDR3 reads CASSELRGNEQYF. The CDR3 DNA sequence: TGTGCCAGCAGCGAGTTAAGGGGCAACGAGCAGTACTTC.

The rearrangement uses TRBV7-2 and TRBJ1-4; 8 positions agree with TRBD1. Trimming removed 6 bases from V and 8 bases from J; junction bases left unmatched: 20. In germline, CDR1 is SGHTA, CDR2 FQGNSA. This CDR3 spans 18 amino acids. Written as DNA, the CDR3 is TGTGCCAGCAGTCATCCGGGACAGGTTGTAGTCGGGGGCGAAAAACTGTTTTTT. Translating gives CASSHPGQVVVGGEKLFF.

The rearrangement links TRBV29-1 to TRBJ2-5; the D gene is possibly TRBD1 (6 bases). CDR3 size: 11 residues. V lost 8 bases to trimming and J lost 1 base, with 8 bases between them. Per germline, CDR1 SQVTM and CDR2 ANQGSEA. The DNA of the CDR3 is TGCAGCTTGGACAGCCAAGAGACCCAGTACTTC. Translation gives CSLDSQETQYF.

This clonotype was seen at least ten times. This CDR3 reads CATSRAGVGQPQHF. CDR3 DNA: TGTGCCACCAGCAGAGCAGGGGTGGGTCAGCCCCAGCATTTT. The rearrangement joins TRBV15 to TRBJ1-5, with D possibly being TRBD1 (6 bases). V was shortened by 1 base and J by 6 bases, with 10 bases between the two germline ends. The CDR3 covers 14 residues. CDR1 is LNHNV, CDR2 YYDKDF, per germline (reference sequence).

This clonotype has a count of ten or more. The gene calls are TRBV10-2 and TRBJ1-1; 7 nucleotides align to TRBD1. The trim removed 3 bases at V and 3 bases at J, leaving 4 bases unmatched. The CDR3 is 14 amino acids. Germline-derived CDR1 and CDR2 are WSHSY and SAAADI. The CDR3 is CASSDSGGYTEAFF. The CDR3 bases are TGCGCCAGCAGTGATTCAGGGGGGTACACTGAAGCTTTCTTT.

This clonotype was seen a few times. This may arise from a read error, as a much more abundant clone is one base away. The rearrangement links TRBV28 to TRBJ1-1; D is ambiguous. The CDR3 is 12 residues long. Trimming took 6 bases from V and 0 from J, leaving 5 bases between them. Germline V CDR1 and CDR2: MDHEN, SYDVKM. The CDR3 loop reads CASSIMNTEAFF. The CDR3 DNA is TGTGCCAGCAGCATTATGAACACTGAAGCTTTCTTT.

The chain carries TRBV19 and TRBJ2-7; no definite D call. V was pared by 5 bases and J by 5 bases, with 13 bases between. Germline V gives CDR1 LNHDA, CDR2 SQIVND (reference sequence). The CDR3 consists of 13 residues. The CDR3 nucleotides are TGTGCCAGTAGTCCCGGGTCGTCCGACGAGCAGTACTTC. Translated: CASSPGSSDEQYF.

This clonotype was detected only once. This may stem from a read error, because a much larger clone lies one nucleotide away. The V gene is TRBV7-8, the J gene TRBJ1-5; tentative D call: TRBD1 (6 bases). CDR1 is SGHVS and CDR2 is FQNEAQ in the germline V gene. Trimming removed 5 bases from V and 3 bases from J, with 14 bases in between. CDR3 length equals 15 residues. The CDR3 DNA sequence: TGTGCCAGCAGCCCTAACAGGGTAGTCAATCAGCCCCAGCATTTT. This codes for CASSPNRVVNQPQHF. Drawing the rest from reference TRBV7-8 and TRBJ1-5, the complete variable domain is GAGVSQSPRYKVAKRGQDVALRCDPISGHVSLFWYQQALGQGPEFLTYFQNEAQLDKSGLPSDRFFAERPEGSVSTLKIQRTQQEDSAVYLCASSPNRVVNQPQHFGDGTRLSIL.